One sample yielded the 28 T cell receptor beta chains listed below, sequenced in a study of vaccination and CD4 T cells after COVID-19 (dated 2022 in TCRdb). What this sample's treatment or condition label stands for: 10-day PBMC culture with coronavirus spike peptide pools or control peptides (ViraFEST assay). Receptor amplification or capture employed PCR. The instrument was an Illumina iSeq 100. At the Johns Hopkins FTIC core, DNA from the cultured CD4+ T cells underwent TCR sequencing with the Oncomine TCR Beta short-read assay. Using fastp at Q25 and MiXCR, TCRdb reprocessed the public reads and kept productive beta chains. All rows with the same CDR3 protein become a single entry with the most common DNA and genes. The sample contains some 25,000 distinct CDR3 sequences, 35% to 55% of them found a single time. Clones ranked in the top ten supply approximately 7.6% of the sample. What these receptors recognize is not known.

Sequencing used CD4+ T cells from blood, cultured in vitro. Every receptor here comes from a human donor who had recovered from COVID-19.

This clonotype has only one observation. This chain links TRBV10-2 with TRBJ2-7; tentatively, D is TRBD1 or TRBD2 (6 bases each). The germline CDR1 and CDR2 sequences are WSHSY and SAAADI. The CDR3 covers 12 residues. V was clipped by 4 bases and J by 5 bases, with 9 bases between them. CDR3 in amino acids: CASSAGAHEQYF. The CDR3 coding sequence is TGCGCCAGCAGTGCGGGGGCCCACGAGCAGTACTTC.

The chain is built from TRBV12-3 or TRBV12-4 and TRBJ2-7; no clear D gene. This CDR3 has 12 residues. V was cut by 3 bases and J by 1 base, with 4 bases left in between. DNA for the CDR3: TGTGCCAGCAGTTTTTGGTCCTACGAGCAGTACTTC. Protein sequence: CASSFWSYEQYF.

The genes are TRBV2 and TRBJ2-6; D uncertain. Looked up from germline, CDR1 is SNHLY and CDR2 is FYNNEI. The CDR3 is 17 residues long. Trimming cost V 3 bases and J 0 bases, with 12 bases left between them. The CDR3 nucleotides read TGTGCCAGCAGTGAGCAACACTTGCTCTCTGGGGCCAACGTCCTGACTTTC. It yields the protein CASSEQHLLSGANVLTF.

The chain combines TRBV28 with TRBJ2-5; 8 nucleotides agree with TRBD2. This CDR3 has 19 residues. Germline V gene sequence: CDR1 MDHEN, CDR2 SYDVKM. The V segment lost 6 bases and the J segment 1 base; nucleotides outside the gene matches: 19. The CDR3 loop reads CASSPISGGGRRVQETQYF. In DNA form, the CDR3 reads TGTGCCAGCAGCCCTATATCGGGGGGGGGCCGCAGGGTCCAAGAGACCCAGTACTTC. Full variable domain (remainder filled in from reference TRBV28 and TRBJ2-5): DVKVTQSSRYLVKRTGEKVFLECVQDMDHENMFWYRQDPGLGLRLIYFSYDVKMKEKGDIPEGYSVSREKKERFSLILESASTNQTSMYLCASSPISGGGRRVQETQYFGPGTRLLVL.

The V call is TRBV7-2, the J call TRBJ2-3; the match to TRBD2 covers 7 bases. Looked up from germline, CDR1 is SGHTA and CDR2 is FQGNSA. The V gene end was trimmed by 5 bases and the J gene end by 4 bases; junction bases not matched to a gene: 12. CDR3 length equals 16 residues. The CDR3 protein is CASSPRGGSRSDTQYF. Here the CDR3 DNA reads TGTGCCAGCAGCCCCCGTGGCGGGAGTCGCTCAGATACGCAGTATTTT.

The chain employs TRBV28 and TRBJ2-5, with 7 positions matching TRBD1. The trim removed 6 bases at V and 2 bases at J, leaving 9 bases unmatched. Germline V gives CDR1 MDHEN, CDR2 SYDVKM. The CDR3 consists of 15 residues. The CDR3 here is CASSLAGTEQETQYF. The CDR3 DNA is TGTGCCAGCAGCCTTGCCGGGACAGAGCAAGAGACCCAGTACTTC.

This clonotype has more than one count but fewer than ten. This chain uses TRBV19 with TRBJ1-1, with unresolved D. V gave up 3 bases and J gave up 1 base, with 9 bases separating them. Per the germline V gene, CDR1 is LNHDA and CDR2 is SQIVND (reference sequence). The length of the CDR3 is 14 residues. The CDR3, as DNA: TGTGCCAGTAGTATTATAGAGAGGAACACTGAAGCTTTCTTT. This encodes CASSIIERNTEAFF.

This clonotype was counted only a few times. The V call is TRBV6-5, the J call TRBJ1-2; D gene uncertain. Germline CDR1 is MNHEY and CDR2 is SVGAGI. The V end was cut by 3 bases, the J end by 1 base, with 3 bases between. The CDR3 consists of 12 residues. The CDR3 loop reads CASSYNNYGYTF. The CDR3 DNA reads as TGTGCCAGCAGTTATAATAACTATGGCTACACCTTC.

This chain links TRBV6-2 or TRBV6-3 with TRBJ2-7, with TRBD1 as a possible D gene (5 bases). CDR1 and CDR2 (germline): MNHEY, SVGEGT. The CDR3 is 12 residues long. Trimming took 4 bases from V and 6 from J, leaving 10 bases between them. CDR3 DNA sequence: TGTGCCAGCAGTTCCAGGGTCGGCGAGCAGTACTTC. Translating it yields CASSSRVGEQYF.

The J gene is TRBJ1-5, the V gene TRBV14; D not resolved. V lost 3 bases and J lost 0, with 0 bases in between. The CDR3 runs to 12 residues. From germline, CDR1 is SGHDN and CDR2 FVKESK. In DNA, the CDR3 is TGTGCCAGCAGCCATAGCAATCAGCCCCAGCATTTT. This codes for CASSHSNQPQHF.

The gene calls are TRBV11-2 and TRBJ1-4; TRBD1 matches at 12 bases. Trimming removed 6 bases from V and 11 bases from J; junction bases left unmatched: 10. This CDR3 has 15 residues. Germline CDR1 is SGHAT and CDR2 is FQNNGV. CDR3 loop: CASSPMVGTGGKLFF. The CDR3 nucleotides read TGTGCCAGCAGTCCAATGGTCGGGACAGGGGGCAAACTGTTTTTT.

Here the CDR3 DNA reads TGTGCCAGCAGTCCGTTGCCTCACAGGGGTGGCTACACCTTC. This encodes CASSPLPHRGGYTF. This chain links TRBV27 with TRBJ1-2, with 7 nucleotides matching TRBD1. Germline V gene data show CDR1 as MNHEY and CDR2 as SMNVEV (reference sequence). The junction had 10 bases not matched to a gene; V was cut back by 5 bases and J by 7 bases. The CDR3 has 14 amino acids.

This clonotype occurred once. The rearrangement uses TRBV6-5 and TRBJ2-1; 9 nucleotides align to TRBD1. Germline V gives CDR1 MNHEY, CDR2 SVGAGI. Trimming took 4 bases from V and 7 from J; bases not matched to a gene: 8. This CDR3 has 15 residues. CDR3 nucleotide sequence: TGTGCCAGCAGTTCGGGACAGGGTGTGAGGAATGAGCAGTTCTTC. It is translated as CASSSGQGVRNEQFF.

The chain has TRBV11-3 and TRBJ2-6; D remains unclear. The CDR3 loop spans 14 amino acids. V gave up 4 bases and J gave up 2 bases, with 6 bases separating them. CDR1 and CDR2 from the germline V gene are SGHNT and YENEEA. The CDR3 nucleotides read TGTGCCAGCAGCTATCCTCCTGGGGCCAACGTCCTGACTTTC. It yields the protein CASSYPPGANVLTF.

Relative to its sample, this clonotype is medium-sized. The rearrangement uses TRBV7-8 and TRBJ2-6; tentatively, D is TRBD1 (5 bases). Germline V gene sequence: CDR1 SGHVS, CDR2 FQNEAQ. This CDR3 is built from 17 residues. V was cut by 1 base and J by 0 bases, with 10 bases left in between. CDR3 bases: TGTGCCAGCAGCTTAGTAGGGGTGAGCTCTGGGGCCAACGTCCTGACTTTC. Protein: CASSLVGVSSGANVLTF.

This clonotype has just a few counts. The chain employs TRBV20-1 and TRBJ2-3, with TRBD1 matching 11 bases. CDR1 DFQATT and CDR2 SNEGSKA come from the germline V gene (reference sequence). This CDR3 is 13 amino acids long. V was pared by 6 bases and J by 6 bases, with 5 bases of the junction left unmatched. The DNA for the CDR3 is TGCAGTGCGTCCGGGACAGGGGGGGATACGCAGTATTTT. Amino acids: CSASGTGGDTQYF.

This clonotype showed up just a few times. J is TRBJ2-5 and V is TRBV10-1; D is undetermined. The V end was cut by 5 bases, the J end by 5 bases, with 12 bases between. Per germline, CDR1 WNHNN and CDR2 SYGVQD (reference sequence). CDR3 size: 13 residues. This CDR3 is CASSSTAIETQYF. CDR3 nucleotide sequence: TGCGCCAGCAGTTCCACAGCGATTGAGACCCAGTACTTC.

The V call is TRBV30, the J call TRBJ1-6, with TRBD1 as a possible D gene (5 bases). This CDR3 is 14 amino acids long. The germline CDR1 and CDR2 sequences are GTSNPN and SVGIG (reference sequence). Deletions cut 0 bases from V and 11 bases from J, with 14 bases between. The CDR3 here is CAWSVPREGTPLHF. The CDR3 DNA sequence: TGTGCCTGGAGTGTCCCCCGGGAGGGGACACCCCTCCACTTT.

The chain links TRBV7-2 to TRBJ2-7; D might be TRBD2 (6 bases). The CDR3 has 13 residues. Germline-derived CDR1 and CDR2 are SGHTA and FQGNSA. Trimming took 6 bases from V and 5 from J, leaving 14 bases between them. DNA of the CDR3: TGTGCCAGCAGAATAGAGGCGGGGAACGAGCAGTACTTC. It yields the protein CASRIEAGNEQYF.

The chain joins TRBV20-1 to TRBJ2-7; D gene unclear. Germline V lookup: CDR1 DFQATT, CDR2 SNEGSKA (reference sequence). V lost 5 bases to trimming and J lost 2 bases, with 7 bases between them. The CDR3 has 11 residues. CDR3 protein: CSALRTYEQYF. Here the CDR3 DNA reads TGCAGTGCTCTCCGGACCTACGAGCAGTACTTC.

This clonotype has only a few counts. J is TRBJ2-2 and V is TRBV10-1; 7 bases map to TRBD2. Germline V gene sequence: CDR1 WNHNN, CDR2 SYGVQD (reference sequence). V lost 6 bases to trimming and J lost 10 bases; unmatched junction nucleotides: 8. The length of the CDR3 is 13 residues. The CDR3 sequence is CASRAPSGEELFF. For the CDR3, the DNA is TGCGCCAGCAGAGCTCCTAGCGGCGAGGAGCTGTTTTTT.

The CDR3 DNA follows: TGTGCCAGTAGTCCCCCGAACAGAGATACGCAGTATTTT. This codes for CASSPPNRDTQYF. The V and J genes are TRBV19 and TRBJ2-3, with D unclear. The V gene lost 5 bases and the J gene lost 5 bases, with 11 bases spanning the gap. CDR1 and CDR2 from the germline V gene are LNHDA and SQIVND (reference sequence). CDR3 length equals 13 residues.

This chain joins TRBV11-2 and TRBJ2-3, with D tentatively TRBD1 (7 bases). The CDR3 spans 15 residues. Germline V gives CDR1 SGHAT, CDR2 FQNNGV. Trimming cost V 3 bases and J 3 bases, with 13 bases left between them. The CDR3 loop reads CASSFQGGMTDTQYF. In DNA form, the CDR3 reads TGTGCCAGCAGCTTTCAGGGGGGTATGACAGATACGCAGTATTTT.

This clonotype was observed a few times. The J gene is TRBJ2-3, the V gene TRBV15; 11 bases are a match to TRBD2. The trim removed 2 bases at V and 3 bases at J, leaving 1 base unmatched. The germline V gene encodes CDR1 LNHNV and CDR2 YYDKDF (reference sequence). This CDR3 contains 15 residues. In nucleotides, the CDR3 is TGTGCCACCAGCAGAACTAGCGGGGGAACAGATACGCAGTATTTT. This translates into CATSRTSGGTDTQYF.

V and J are TRBV20-1 and TRBJ2-3, with D possibly TRBD2 on 6 matching bases. This CDR3 spans 16 amino acids. The germline CDR1 and CDR2 sequences are DFQATT and SNEGSKA (reference sequence). Trimming pared 4 bases from V and 1 base from J, leaving 18 bases between. CDR3 region: CSATPSLGGGTDTQYF. The DNA of the CDR3 is TGCAGTGCTACGCCCTCCCTAGGAGGGGGCACAGATACGCAGTATTTT.

The V call is TRBV6-1, the J call TRBJ2-1, with D maybe TRBD2 (5 bases). In germline, CDR1 is MNHNS, CDR2 SASEGT. Trimming took 3 bases from V and 6 from J, leaving 15 bases between them. This CDR3 spans 15 amino acids. The CDR3 region has the DNA TGTGCCAGCAGTGACCCCGAGGCGGGTCTCAATGAGCAGTTCTTC. It yields the protein CASSDPEAGLNEQFF.

V and J are TRBV4-3 and TRBJ2-7; 7 nucleotides agree with TRBD1. This CDR3 comprises 15 residues. Germline CDR1 is LGHNA and CDR2 is YSLEER. The J segment lost 1 base and the V segment lost 4 bases, leaving 7 bases of the junction unmatched. DNA of the CDR3: TGCGCCAGCAGCCCCTCCTGGACAGGTTCCTACGAGCAGTACTTC. It specifies CASSPSWTGSYEQYF.

This clonotype was seen a single time. The chain is built from TRBV6-2 or TRBV6-3 and TRBJ1-5, with D perhaps TRBD1 (6 bases). The length of the CDR3 is 14 residues. Germline lookup yields CDR1 MNHEY and CDR2 SVGEGT. The V end was cut by 5 bases, the J end by 6 bases, with 14 bases between. The CDR3 DNA is TGTGCCAGCAGTAGGGGACAAGTCCGTCAGCCCCAGCATTTT. Its translation is CASSRGQVRQPQHF.